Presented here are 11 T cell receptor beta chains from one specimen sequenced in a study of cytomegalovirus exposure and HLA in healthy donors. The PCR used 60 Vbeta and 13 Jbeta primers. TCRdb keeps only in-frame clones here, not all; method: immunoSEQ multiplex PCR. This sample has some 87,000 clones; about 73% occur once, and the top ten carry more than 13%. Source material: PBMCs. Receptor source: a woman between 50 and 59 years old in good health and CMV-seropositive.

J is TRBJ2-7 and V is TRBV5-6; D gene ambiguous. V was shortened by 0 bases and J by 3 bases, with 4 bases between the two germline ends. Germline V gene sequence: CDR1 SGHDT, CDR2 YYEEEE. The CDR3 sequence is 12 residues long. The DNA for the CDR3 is TGTGCCAGCAGCTTGGTCAGCTACGAGCAGTACTTC. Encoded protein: CASSLVSYEQYF.

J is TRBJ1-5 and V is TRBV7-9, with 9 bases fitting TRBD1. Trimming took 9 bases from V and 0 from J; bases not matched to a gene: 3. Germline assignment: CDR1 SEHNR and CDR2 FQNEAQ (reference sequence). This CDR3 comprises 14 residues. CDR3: CASGQGNSNQPQHF. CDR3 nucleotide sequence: TGTGCCAGTGGACAGGGGAATAGCAATCAGCCCCAGCATTTT.

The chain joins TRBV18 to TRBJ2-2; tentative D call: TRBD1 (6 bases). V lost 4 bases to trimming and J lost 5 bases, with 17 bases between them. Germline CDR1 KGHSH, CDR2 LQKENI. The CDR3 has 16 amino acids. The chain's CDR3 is CASSRRRQDPTGELFF. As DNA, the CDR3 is TGTGCCAGCTCACGACGACGACAGGACCCTACCGGGGAGCTGTTTTTT.

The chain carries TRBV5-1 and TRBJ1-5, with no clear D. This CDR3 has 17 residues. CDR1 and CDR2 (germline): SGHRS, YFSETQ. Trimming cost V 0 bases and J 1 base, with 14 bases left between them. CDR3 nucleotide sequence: TGCGCCAGCAGCTTGGGTCTGGCGGGCCAGAGCAATCAGCCCCAGCATTTT. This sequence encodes CASSLGLAGQSNQPQHF.

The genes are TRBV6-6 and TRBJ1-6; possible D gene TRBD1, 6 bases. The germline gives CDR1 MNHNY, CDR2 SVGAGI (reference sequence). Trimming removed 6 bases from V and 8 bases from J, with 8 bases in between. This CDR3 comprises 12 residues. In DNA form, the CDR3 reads TGTGCCAGCAGCTCAGGGGATTCACCCCTCCACTTT. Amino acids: CASSSGDSPLHF.

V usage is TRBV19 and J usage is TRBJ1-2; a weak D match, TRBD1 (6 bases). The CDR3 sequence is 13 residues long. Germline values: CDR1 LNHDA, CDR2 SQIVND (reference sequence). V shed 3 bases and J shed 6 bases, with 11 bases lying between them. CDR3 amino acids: CASSMGRTDGYTF. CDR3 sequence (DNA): TGTGCCAGTAGTATGGGTCGGACAGATGGCTACACCTTC.

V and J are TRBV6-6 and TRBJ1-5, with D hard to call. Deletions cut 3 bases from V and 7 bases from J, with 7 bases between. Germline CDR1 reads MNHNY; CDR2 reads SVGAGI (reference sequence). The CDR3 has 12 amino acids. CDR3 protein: CASSYSEQPQHF. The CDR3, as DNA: TGTGCCAGCAGTTATTCGGAGCAGCCCCAGCATTTT.

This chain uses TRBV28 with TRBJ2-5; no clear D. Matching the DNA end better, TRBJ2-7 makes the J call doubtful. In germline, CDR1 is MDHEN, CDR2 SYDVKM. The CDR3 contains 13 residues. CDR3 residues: CATARGQTYEQYF. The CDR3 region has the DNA TGTGCCACCGCGCGTGGGCAAACCTACGAGCAGTACTTC.

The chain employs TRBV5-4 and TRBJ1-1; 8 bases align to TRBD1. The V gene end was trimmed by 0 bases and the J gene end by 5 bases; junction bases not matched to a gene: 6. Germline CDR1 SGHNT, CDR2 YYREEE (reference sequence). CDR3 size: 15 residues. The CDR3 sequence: CASSLVGRGLTEAFF. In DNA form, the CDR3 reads TGTGCCAGCAGCTTGGTTGGCAGGGGGCTGACTGAAGCTTTCTTT.

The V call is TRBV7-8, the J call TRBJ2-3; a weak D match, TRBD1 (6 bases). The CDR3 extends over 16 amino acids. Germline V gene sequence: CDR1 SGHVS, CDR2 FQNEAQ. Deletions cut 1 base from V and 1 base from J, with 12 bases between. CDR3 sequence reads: CASSLDMAGGTDTQYF. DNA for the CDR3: TGTGCCAGCAGCTTAGATATGGCAGGGGGCACAGATACGCAGTATTTT.

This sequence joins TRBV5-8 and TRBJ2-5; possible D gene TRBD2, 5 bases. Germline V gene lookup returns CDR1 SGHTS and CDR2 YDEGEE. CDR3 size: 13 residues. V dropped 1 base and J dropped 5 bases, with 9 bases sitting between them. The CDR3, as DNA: TGTGCCAGCAGCTTGAGAGGGATCGAGACCCAGTACTTC. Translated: CASSLRGIETQYF. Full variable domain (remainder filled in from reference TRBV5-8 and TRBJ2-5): EAGVTQSPTHLIKTRGQQATLRCSPISGHTSVYWYQQALGLGLQFLLWYDEGEERNRGNFPPRFSGRQFPNYSSELNVNALELEDSALYLCASSLRGIETQYFGPGTRLLVL.